Below are 30 T cell receptor beta chains sequenced from a single sample in a study of shared clonotypes between healthy human individuals. Sequencing was performed with immunoSEQ multiplex PCR; in TCRdb, only in-frame clones are kept and a portion is missing. The data contain some 380,000 clones, around 96% of them singletons. Sequenced input: memory CD8+ T cells sorted from blood. Subset specified: CD45RO+ cells pooled with CCR7-negative TemRA cells. Receptor source: a man under 40 in good health.

The chain links TRBV7-3 to TRBJ1-2; D is perhaps TRBD1 (6 bases). Trimming left V 2 bases short and J 8 bases short, with 12 bases between. Germline V lookup: CDR1 SGHTA, CDR2 FQGTGA. The CDR3 consists of 13 residues. The CDR3 DNA reads as TGTGCCAGCAGCTTAGTCGGGGGCTACGGCTACACCTTC. Protein product: CASSLVGGYGYTF.

This clone was counted a single time. This chain uses TRBV5-5 with TRBJ2-5; D not certain. This CDR3 has 11 amino acids. Germline loops: CDR1 SGHKS, CDR2 YYEKEE (reference sequence). Trimming shortened V by 7 bases and J by 4 bases, and 8 bases separated the two germline ends. CDR3 nucleotides: TGTGCCAGCGGGATAGCAGAGACCCAGTACTTC. Its protein is CASGIAETQYF.

The chain couples TRBV4-2 to TRBJ2-1, with D maybe TRBD1 (6 bases). The CDR3 runs to 16 residues. V was shortened by 0 bases and J by 4 bases, with 13 bases between the two germline ends. CDR1 and CDR2 (germline): LGHNA, YNFKEQ. The CDR3 here is CASSQDRGSRYNEQFF. The CDR3 DNA follows: TGTGCCAGCAGCCAAGATAGGGGGTCTAGATACAATGAGCAGTTCTTC.

The chain is built from TRBV18 and TRBJ1-1; weak D call: TRBD1 (5 bases). Trimming pared 6 bases from V and 1 base from J, leaving 12 bases between. Germline loops: CDR1 KGHSH, CDR2 LQKENI. The length of the CDR3 is 14 residues. The CDR3 loop is CASSAGTGNTEAFF. The CDR3 DNA reads as TGTGCCAGCTCGGCCGGGACGGGGAACACTGAAGCTTTCTTT.

The J gene is TRBJ2-3, the V gene TRBV29-1, with D tentatively TRBD1 (6 bases). There are 15 residues in the CDR3. V was cut by 3 bases and J by 4 bases, with 17 bases left in between. Germline V lookup: CDR1 SQVTM, CDR2 ANQGSEA. This CDR3 reads CSVEGARVSPDTQYF. As DNA, the CDR3 is TGCAGCGTTGAGGGGGCGCGAGTTTCCCCAGATACGCAGTATTTT.

A single count supports this clone. The V call is TRBV2, the J call TRBJ2-2; D might be TRBD2 (6 bases). CDR1 SNHLY and CDR2 FYNNEI come from the germline V gene. The V gene lost 3 bases and the J gene lost 6 bases, with 17 bases spanning the gap. The length of the CDR3 is 16 residues. The CDR3: CASSEGGTGSPGELFF. CDR3 in DNA: TGTGCCAGCAGTGAGGGCGGGACGGGCTCACCCGGGGAGCTGTTTTTT. The variable domain in full, with the rest retrieved from reference TRBV2 and TRBJ2-2, is EPEVTQTPSHQVTQMGQEVILRCVPISNHLYFYWYRQILGQKVEFLVSFYNNEISEKSEIFDDQFSVERPDGSNFTLKIRSTKLEDSAMYFCASSEGGTGSPGELFFGEGSRLTVL.

The genes are TRBV21-1 and TRBJ1-1. TRBV21-1 is flagged as a pseudogene. This CDR3 spans 20 amino acids. The CDR3 DNA reads as TGTGCCAGCAGCAACCTACCCCCCCGCGGATCGGTTCTCTGGCAGACTGAAGCTTTCTTT. Translation gives CASSNLPPRGSVLWQTEAFF.

About this clone itself: The same CDR3 can be traced to other DNA sequences in this sample. J is TRBJ2-7 and V is TRBV6-1; D may be TRBD1 (9 bases). V was shortened by 11 bases and J by 0 bases, with 20 bases between the two germline ends. From germline, CDR1 is MNHNS and CDR2 SASEGT. The CDR3 covers 15 residues. CDR3 amino acids: CAGGQGTRISYEQYF. The CDR3 DNA is TGTGCCGGAGGACAGGGGACTAGAATCTCCTACGAGCAGTACTTC.

The genes are TRBV7-9 and TRBJ2-1; D perhaps matches TRBD2 (5 bases). The CDR3 consists of 14 residues. The V end lost 5 bases, the J end lost 7 bases, and 15 bases lay between the germline ends. Per the germline V gene, CDR1 is SEHNR and CDR2 is FQNEAQ (reference sequence). The CDR3 DNA sequence: TGTGCCAGCAGCCTATTTGGGAGTCCAAATGAGCAGTTCTTC. Translated: CASSLFGSPNEQFF.

The chain has TRBV28 and TRBJ2-3; unclear D gene. Trimming stripped 5 bases from V and 0 bases from J, with 9 bases between. Germline V gene data show CDR1 as MDHEN and CDR2 as SYDVKM. The CDR3 sequence is 14 residues long. The CDR3 region has the DNA TGTGCCAGCAGTCGCCCGACTAGCACAGATACGCAGTATTTT. As protein: CASSRPTSTDTQYF.

This chain joins TRBV14 and TRBJ2-3; 8 bases are a match to TRBD2. J gave up 5 bases and V 4 bases, and 11 bases lay outside the gene matches. The germline V gene encodes CDR1 SGHDN and CDR2 FVKESK. This CDR3 is built from 16 residues. The CDR3 reads CASSPRTGLAIDTQYF. The CDR3 DNA is TGTGCCAGCAGCCCCCGTACCGGACTAGCAATAGATACGCAGTATTTT.

V is TRBV6-5 and J is TRBJ1-2, with D maybe TRBD1 (6 bases). In germline, CDR1 is MNHEY, CDR2 SVGAGI. V shed 0 bases and J shed 4 bases, with 15 bases lying between them. The CDR3 consists of 16 residues. DNA of the CDR3: TGTGCCAGCAGTTACTCGAGAACAGGGCCTACCTATGGCTACACCTTC. Protein: CASSYSRTGPTYGYTF.

This CDR3 is CASSLKLAGYNEQFF. CDR3 DNA sequence: TGTGCCAGCAGCTTAAAACTAGCGGGCTACAATGAGCAGTTCTTC. The chain uses TRBV7-9 and TRBJ2-1; 9 bases are shared with TRBD2. The germline V gene encodes CDR1 SEHNR and CDR2 FQNEAQ (reference sequence). This CDR3 has 15 amino acids. The ends lost 2 bases at V and 3 bases at J; junction bases unmatched: 2. The full variable domain, in which reference TRBV7-9 and TRBJ2-1 provide the parts outside the CDR3, is DTGVSQNPRHKITKRGQNVTFRCDPISEHNRLYWYRQTLGQGPEFLTYFQNEAQLEKSRLLSDRFSAERPKGSFSTLEIQRTEQGDSAMYLCASSLKLAGYNEQFFGPGTRLTVL.

The rearrangement uses TRBV7-6 and TRBJ2-2; D uncertain. V lost 3 bases to trimming and J lost 8 bases, with 10 bases between them. This CDR3 spans 13 amino acids. CDR1 is SGHVS and CDR2 is FNYEAQ in the germline V gene. The CDR3 region has the DNA TGTGCCAGCAGCTTGGAACAAAAGGGGGAGCTGTTTTTT. Amino acid sequence: CASSLEQKGELFF. The whole variable domain, filled in from reference TRBV7-6 and TRBJ2-2, reads GAGVSQSPRYKVTKRGQDVALRCDPISGHVSLYWYRQALGQGPEFLTYFNYEAQQDKSGLPNDRFSAERPEGSISTLTIQRTEQRDSAMYRCASSLEQKGELFFGEGSRLTVL.

The rearrangement joins TRBV21-1 to TRBJ2-7. TRBV21-1 is an annotated pseudogene. The CDR3 totals 17 residues. CDR3 DNA sequence: TGTGCCAGCAGCGGGTCGCTCAAATCATTTAGCTCCTACGAGCAGTACTTC. This gives the protein CASSGSLKSFSSYEQYF.

V is TRBV5-1 and J is TRBJ1-2; no clear D gene. Germline CDR1 reads SGHRS; CDR2 reads YFSETQ. Deletions cut 0 bases from V and 6 bases from J, with 15 bases between. There are 15 residues in the CDR3. As DNA, the CDR3 is TGCGCCAGCAGCTTGGAGGCCAGGTCGGCCAATGGCTACACCTTC. Residues: CASSLEARSANGYTF.

The chain has TRBV5-1 and TRBJ2-2, with D possibly matching TRBD2 (6 bases). The CDR3 is 17 residues long. The V and J ends lost 1 base and 6 bases respectively, with 19 bases between them. In germline, CDR1 is SGHRS, CDR2 YFSETQ. CDR3 sequence reads: CASSLRPGTDFPGELFF. CDR3 in DNA: TGCGCCAGCAGCTTGCGCCCCGGGACTGATTTCCCCGGGGAGCTGTTTTTT.

The chain joins TRBV11-2 to TRBJ2-7, with D maybe TRBD2 (5 bases). Looked up from germline, CDR1 is SGHAT and CDR2 is FQNNGV. V lost 5 bases and J lost 4, with 18 bases in between. CDR3 size: 15 residues. The CDR3 sequence: CASSPRADLGYEQYF. The CDR3 DNA reads as TGTGCCAGCAGCCCGCGGGCCGACTTGGGGTACGAGCAGTACTTC.

V gene TRBV28 combines with J gene TRBJ1-2; 8 bases agree with TRBD1. The CDR3 totals 15 residues. Trimming cost V 5 bases and J 3 bases; bases outside gene matches: 8. CDR1 is MDHEN, CDR2 SYDVKM, per germline. The CDR3 spells CASSVPTTGDYGYTF. The CDR3 bases are TGTGCCAGCAGTGTCCCGACGACAGGGGACTATGGCTACACCTTC.

The chain couples TRBV7-2 to TRBJ1-2; weak D call: TRBD1 (6 bases). The V end lost 1 base, the J end lost 4 bases, and 7 bases lay between the germline ends. From germline, CDR1 is SGHTA and CDR2 FQGNSA. This CDR3 is built from 13 residues. Here the CDR3 reads CASSLDRAYGYTF. In nucleotides, the CDR3 is TGTGCCAGCAGCTTAGACAGGGCCTATGGCTACACCTTC.

The CDR3 DNA sequence: TGTGCCAGCAGCTTGCCCGACTTAAGGCTGTTTTTT. Encoded protein: CASSLPDLRLFF. V gene TRBV5-5 combines with J gene TRBJ1-4; no clear D gene. The CDR3 spans 12 residues. Per germline, CDR1 SGHKS and CDR2 YYEKEE (reference sequence). Trimming took off 1 base at V and 14 bases at J, with 12 bases between the two ends.

V is TRBV6-1 and J is TRBJ2-1; the D is unclear. This CDR3 has 15 amino acids. Trimming cost V 1 base and J 5 bases, with 12 bases left between them. CDR1 is MNHNS, CDR2 SASEGT, per germline. The CDR3 sequence is CASSEGLGRNNEQFF. The DNA for the CDR3 is TGTGCCAGCAGTGAAGGCCTGGGCCGTAACAATGAGCAGTTCTTC.

This chain uses TRBV30 with TRBJ2-1; TRBD1 agrees at 8 bases. The CDR3 spans 15 residues. The germline V gene encodes CDR1 GTSNPN and CDR2 SVGIG (reference sequence). Losses at the gene ends were 0 bases for V and 4 bases for J; bases not matched to a gene: 5. The CDR3 sequence is CAWSVPGGPYNEQFF. The CDR3 coding sequence is TGTGCCTGGAGTGTACCAGGGGGCCCTTACAATGAGCAGTTCTTC.

The chain recombines TRBV5-4 with TRBJ2-1; D unclear. The CDR3 loop spans 16 amino acids. Per the germline V gene, CDR1 is SGHNT and CDR2 is YYREEE (reference sequence). Trimming pared 2 bases from V and 1 base from J, leaving 13 bases between. The DNA for the CDR3 is TGTGCCAGCAGCTTTCGGACCCTAGGGTCCTACAATGAGCAGTTCTTC. Its protein product is CASSFRTLGSYNEQFF. The full variable domain, with the rest looked up from reference TRBV5-4 and TRBJ2-1, is ETGVTQSPTHLIKTRGQQVTLRCSSQSGHNTVSWYQQALGQGPQFIFQYYREEENGRGNFPPRFSGLQFPNYSSELNVNALELDDSALYLCASSFRTLGSYNEQFFGPGTRLTVL.

Written as DNA, the CDR3 is TGTGCCAGCAGAACAGGGCTTTCCTATGGCTACACCTTC. As protein: CASRTGLSYGYTF. This chain connects TRBV6-5 to TRBJ1-2; TRBD1 might be the D (6 bases). The CDR3 totals 13 residues. Germline V CDR1 and CDR2: MNHEY, SVGAGI. The V gene lost 6 bases and the J gene lost 4 bases, with 12 bases spanning the gap.

The chain joins TRBV4-1 to TRBJ2-7; D is uncertain. V gave up 0 bases and J gave up 0 bases, with 3 bases separating them. CDR3 length: 13 residues. From germline, CDR1 is MGHRA and CDR2 YSYEKL. CDR3 sequence: CASSQDGSYEQYF. As DNA, the CDR3 is TGCGCCAGCAGCCAAGACGGCTCCTACGAGCAGTACTTC.

The chain uses TRBV2 and TRBJ2-2, with 7 bases identical to TRBD1. The V gene end was trimmed by 8 bases and the J gene end by 6 bases; junction bases not matched to a gene: 6. The CDR3 spans 13 residues. Germline CDR1 is SNHLY and CDR2 is FYNNEI. In nucleotides, the CDR3 is TGTGCCAGCGGAAGGACAGGCGCCGGGGAGCTGTTTTTT. Encoded protein: CASGRTGAGELFF. Filled out from reference TRBV2 and TRBJ2-2, the complete variable domain reads EPEVTQTPSHQVTQMGQEVILRCVPISNHLYFYWYRQILGQKVEFLVSFYNNEISEKSEIFDDQFSVERPDGSNFTLKIRSTKLEDSAMYFCASGRTGAGELFFGEGSRLTVL.

The chain recombines TRBV10-3 with TRBJ1-5; 7 bases are a match to TRBD1. Germline V gives CDR1 ENHRY, CDR2 SYGVKD. The CDR3 spans 14 residues. V lost 4 bases, J lost 7 bases, and 7 bases stayed unmatched. CDR3 nucleotides: TGTGCCATCAGTGGGCGGCAGGGACAGCAGCCCCAGCATTTT. Translating it yields CAISGRQGQQPQHF.

The chain has TRBV7-6 and TRBJ2-3, with a weak D call TRBD2 (6 bases). The CDR3 covers 13 residues. CDR1 is SGHVS, CDR2 FNYEAQ, per germline. Trimming stripped 6 bases from V and 6 bases from J, with 13 bases between. CDR3 nucleotides: TGTGCCAGCAGGTCCGGCGGAGGGGATACGCAGTATTTT. Amino acid sequence: CASRSGGGDTQYF.

This clone was observed once. The rearrangement joins TRBV21-1 to TRBJ2-2; TRBD2, as called in the table, went unchecked against the DNA. TRBV21-1 is classified as a pseudogene. The CDR3 is 14 residues long. The CDR3 protein is CASSKGTRTGELFF. Written as DNA, the CDR3 is TGTGCCAGCAGCAAAGGGACTAGGACCGGGGAGCTGTTTTTT.